This paragraph covers one T cell receptor (beta chain) sequence. The data belong to a study of patients and donors after allogeneic stem cell transplantation. Germline CDR1 DFQATT, CDR2 SNEGSKA (reference sequence). Deletions cut 6 bases from V and 0 bases from J, with 9 bases between. The CDR3 runs to 13 residues. TCRdb called the RT-PCR reads again in MiXCR, with one record for every CDR3 protein. The table lists about 74,000 distinct CDR3 sequences, less than 30% of them singletons, with approximately 26% in the top ten. This chain uses TRBV20-1 with TRBJ1-5, with D possibly matching TRBD1 (5 bases). The sample consisted of blood, either unsorted or a sorted T cell fraction (not recorded which). The TCR sequence derives from a human donor who was either an allogeneic HSCT recipient or a stem cell or donor lymphocyte infusion donor (not recorded which). It is not recorded whose cells these are; they may come from a transplant donor. In DNA, the CDR3 is TGCAGTGCCCTGACAGATAGCAATCAGCCCCAGCATTTT. This codes for CSALTDSNQPQHF.